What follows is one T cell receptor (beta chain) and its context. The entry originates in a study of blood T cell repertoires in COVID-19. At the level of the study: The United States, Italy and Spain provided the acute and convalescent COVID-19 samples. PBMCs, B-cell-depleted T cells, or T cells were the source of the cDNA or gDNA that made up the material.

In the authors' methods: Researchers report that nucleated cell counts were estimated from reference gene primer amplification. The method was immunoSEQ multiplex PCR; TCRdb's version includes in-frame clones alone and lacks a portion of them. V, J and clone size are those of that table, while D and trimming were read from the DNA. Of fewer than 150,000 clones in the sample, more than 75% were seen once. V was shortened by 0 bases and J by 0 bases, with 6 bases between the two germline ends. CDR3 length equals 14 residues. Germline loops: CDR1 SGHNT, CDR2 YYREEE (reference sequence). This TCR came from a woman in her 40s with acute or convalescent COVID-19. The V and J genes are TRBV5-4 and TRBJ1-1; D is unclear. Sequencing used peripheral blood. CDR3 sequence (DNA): TGTGCCAGCAGCTTGGCCCTTATGAACACTGAAGCTTTCTTT. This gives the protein CASSLALMNTEAFF.